The present entry profiles one T cell receptor beta chain with its context. Its antigen has not been determined. Qualities for individual bases were not recorded, and no much larger clone is one base off. The germline V gene provides CDR1 MNHEY and CDR2 SVGAGI. Germline trimming amounts to 6 bases on V and 8 bases on J, with 9 as the count of junction bases outside the gene matches. The CDR3 numbers 14 residues from cysteine through phenylalanine. Just CDR3 DNA is preserved here, 42 bases in frame from base 1. The sample originates from a study of T cell changes during pregnancy in multiple sclerosis (dated by TCRdb to between 2017 and 2020). Concerning the study at large: The study looked at changes in the T cell repertoire across pregnancy in women with multiple sclerosis.

Preparation of the library involved the immunoSEQ multiplex PCR assay. TCRdb re-hosts the immuneACCESS table, in-frame sequences only. Its copies lack some clones; in the studies checked, an unresolved V gene accounts for under half of them, and the cause for the rest is not known. Counted in this sample were about 77,000 clones; around 91% of them appeared once. The top ten constitute under 2.5% of the sample. The specimen was peripheral blood, collected before pregnancy. Recombination linked TRBV6-5 to TRBJ1-2; 10 middle bases align to TRBD1. The source is a female donor with multiple sclerosis, enrolled in a pregnancy study. The CDR3: CASSPTGGVRGYTF. In nucleotide form, the sequence is TGTGCCAGCAGCCCGACAGGGGGCGTCCGGGGCTACACCTTC.